This entry is about one TCR beta chain. The antigen is unknown. Use of 60 Vbeta and 13 Jbeta primers characterized the PCR. Assay: immunoSEQ multiplex PCR; the TCRdb copy retains only in-frame clones and omits some. The table lists about 150,000 clones, around 77% of them singletons, with approximately 1.5% in the top ten. Trimming pared 1 base from V and 2 bases from J, leaving 11 bases between. Germline assignment: CDR1 SNHLY and CDR2 FYNNEI. The CDR3 loop spans 15 amino acids. This specimen belongs to a study of cytomegalovirus exposure and HLA in healthy donors. Findings of the study overall: HLA restriction was apparent for most CMV-associated TCR beta chains in a later analysis.

V and J are TRBV2 and TRBJ2-5; D perhaps matches TRBD2 (6 bases). The receptor was derived from a woman aged 25-40 years in good health and CMV-seronegative. Input material: PBMCs. The CDR3 region has the DNA TGTGCCAGCAGTGAAGTGGGGACTCATCAAGAGACCCAGTACTTC. It translates to CASSEVGTHQETQYF.